This T cell receptor beta chain stems from a study of tumor and adjacent non-tumor tissue in lung cancer. Study in general: Patients were aged about 31 to 76, nine to eleven men and roughly 5 women, stage I to III.

Study conclusions and caveats: In normal lung, the top 100 clones were significantly more dominant than in tumor.

No cell sorting was done before RNA was extracted from the tissue. This CDR3 comprises 13 residues. The V gene lost 1 base and the J gene lost 13 bases, with 14 bases spanning the gap. A modified ARM-PCR protocol with three rounds of nested PCR amplified TCRbeta. MiXCR, applied by TCRdb to the multiplex PCR reads, yields one record per CDR3 protein. The top ten clones hold less than 25% of a sample with roughly 220,000 distinct CDR3 sequences, approximately 74% of them seen once. This clonotype occurred a few times. What it binds is not known. The TCR comes from a man aged 60 to 75 with non-small cell lung cancer. The chain couples TRBV12-3 or TRBV12-4 to TRBJ2-1; D remains ambiguous. The sequenced sample was lung tumor tissue. CDR3: CASSLGVDRPQFF. The CDR3 bases are TGTGCCAGCAGTTTAGGGGTGGATAGGCCCCAGTTCTTC.